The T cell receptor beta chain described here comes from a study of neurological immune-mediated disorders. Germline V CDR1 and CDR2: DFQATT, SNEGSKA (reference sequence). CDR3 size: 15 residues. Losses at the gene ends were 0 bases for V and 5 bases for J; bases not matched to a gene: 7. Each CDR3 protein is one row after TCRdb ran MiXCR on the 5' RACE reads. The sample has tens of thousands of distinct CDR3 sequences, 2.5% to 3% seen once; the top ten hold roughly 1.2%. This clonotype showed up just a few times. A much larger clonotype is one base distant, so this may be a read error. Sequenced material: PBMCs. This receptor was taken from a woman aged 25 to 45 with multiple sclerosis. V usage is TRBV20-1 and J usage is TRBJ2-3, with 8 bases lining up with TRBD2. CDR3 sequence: CSAREDSGTGDTQYF. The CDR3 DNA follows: TGCAGTGCTAGAGAGGATAGCGGGACTGGAGATACGCAGTATTTT.